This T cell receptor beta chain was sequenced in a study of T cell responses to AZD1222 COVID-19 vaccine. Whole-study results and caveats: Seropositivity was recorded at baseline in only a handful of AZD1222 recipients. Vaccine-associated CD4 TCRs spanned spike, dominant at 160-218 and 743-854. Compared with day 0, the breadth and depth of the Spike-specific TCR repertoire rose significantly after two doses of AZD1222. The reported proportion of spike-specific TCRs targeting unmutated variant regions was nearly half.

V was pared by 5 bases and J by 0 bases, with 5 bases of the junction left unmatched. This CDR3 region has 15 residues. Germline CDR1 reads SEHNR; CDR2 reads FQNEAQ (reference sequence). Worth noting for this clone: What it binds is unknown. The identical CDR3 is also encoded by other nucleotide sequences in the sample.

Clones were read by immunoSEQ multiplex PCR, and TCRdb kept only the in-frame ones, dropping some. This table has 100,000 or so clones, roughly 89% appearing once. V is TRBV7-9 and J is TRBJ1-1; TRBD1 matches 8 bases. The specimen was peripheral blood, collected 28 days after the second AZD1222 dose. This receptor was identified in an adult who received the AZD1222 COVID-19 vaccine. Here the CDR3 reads CASSRRTGMNTEAFF. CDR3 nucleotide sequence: TGTGCCAGCAGCAGACGGACAGGGATGAACACTGAAGCTTTCTTT.